These 23 T cell receptor beta chains were sequenced from one sample in a study of graft-versus-host responses after intestinal transplantation. Sequencing was performed with immunoSEQ multiplex PCR; in TCRdb, only in-frame clones are kept and a portion is missing. The sample has approximately 97,000 clones, about nine tenths seen once. The antigens for these receptors are not known. The specimen was unstimulated CD4+ T cells sorted from spleen or lymph node cells, collected before transplant. These receptors all come from a human donor who was the organ donor for an intestinal transplant.

V and J are TRBV7-9 and TRBJ2-7; the match to TRBD1 covers 7 bases. Trimming cost V 5 bases and J 0 bases; bases outside gene matches: 4. CDR3 length equals 14 residues. Germline assignment: CDR1 SEHNR and CDR2 FQNEAQ (reference sequence). CDR3 protein: CASSASGGSYEQYF. The DNA for the CDR3 is TGTGCCAGCAGCGCCTCAGGGGGCTCCTACGAGCAGTACTTC.

CDR3 region: CASSLQRPGVTEAFF. DNA for the CDR3: TGTGCCAGCAGCTTACAACGACCGGGGGTCACTGAAGCTTTCTTT. The chain carries TRBV11-1 and TRBJ1-1; TRBD1 might be the D (5 bases). The CDR3 totals 15 residues. Germline V gene sequence: CDR1 SGHAT, CDR2 FQDESV (reference sequence). V lost 2 bases and J lost 4, with 14 bases in between.

The CDR3 sequence is CASSFGAGGNTIYF. The CDR3 nucleotides read TGTGCCAGCAGTTTTGGGGCTGGAGGAAACACCATATATTTT. The chain recombines TRBV28 with TRBJ1-3, with D possibly TRBD1 on 5 matching bases. CDR1 MDHEN and CDR2 SYDVKM come from the germline V gene. V gave up 3 bases and J gave up 4 bases, with 10 bases separating them. The CDR3 length is 14 residues.

The V gene is TRBV19, the J gene TRBJ1-1; 10 bases are a match to TRBD1. J gave up 0 bases and V 10 bases, and 8 bases lay outside the gene matches. Per germline, CDR1 LNHDA and CDR2 SQIVND (reference sequence). The CDR3 contains 15 residues. CDR3 sequence reads: CATLQGQGMNTEAFF. CDR3 sequence (DNA): TGTGCCACTCTCCAGGGACAGGGGATGAACACTGAAGCTTTCTTT.

In its sample, this clone was seen a few times. The chain carries TRBV7-9 and TRBJ1-5; D not certain. CDR1 is SEHNR, CDR2 FQNEAQ, per germline (reference sequence). This CDR3 spans 13 amino acids. Trimming stripped 4 bases from V and 4 bases from J, with 8 bases between. As DNA, the CDR3 is TGTGCCAGCAGCTCCAGCGCAAATCAGCCCCAGCATTTT. Residues: CASSSSANQPQHF.

The chain carries TRBV6-1 and TRBJ1-1; TRBD1 aligns across 9 bases. CDR3 length: 14 amino acids. The germline CDR1 and CDR2 sequences are MNHNS and SASEGT. Trimming cost V 4 bases and J 8 bases; bases outside gene matches: 8. CDR3 residues: CASSATGTGMEAFF. The CDR3 DNA follows: TGTGCCAGCAGTGCGACCGGGACAGGGATGGAAGCTTTCTTT.

The J gene is TRBJ2-5, the V gene TRBV7-2, with 8 bases lining up with TRBD2. CDR1 and CDR2 from the germline V gene are SGHTA and FQGNSA. This CDR3 has 16 amino acids. Trimming removed 0 bases from V and 1 base from J; junction bases left unmatched: 4. CDR3 sequence (DNA): TGTGCCAGCAGCTTAGCGCTAGCGGGTGGCCAAGAGACCCAGTACTTC. This codes for CASSLALAGGQETQYF.

J is TRBJ2-1 and V is TRBV12-5; possible D gene TRBD1, 5 bases. Trimming cost V 5 bases and J 9 bases, with 11 bases left between them. The CDR3 has 12 amino acids. Germline V CDR1 and CDR2: LGHNT, FRNRAP. CDR3 residues: CASGPGRGEQFF. CDR3 sequence (DNA): TGTGCTAGTGGTCCAGGTAGGGGTGAGCAGTTCTTC.

CDR3 region: CASSLSPSSYNSPLHF. The CDR3 DNA is TGTGCCAGCAGCTTAAGTCCCAGCTCCTATAATTCACCCCTCCACTTT. The chain employs TRBV7-3 and TRBJ1-6; D gene unclear. This CDR3 has 16 residues. Trimming removed 1 base at V and 0 bases at J, with 7 bases between. In germline, CDR1 is SGHTA, CDR2 FQGTGA.

The rearrangement joins TRBV7-2 to TRBJ1-1; maybe TRBD1 (6 bases). The CDR3 spans 15 residues. In germline, CDR1 is SGHTA, CDR2 FQGNSA. The V gene lost 5 bases and the J gene lost 2 bases, with 15 bases spanning the gap. The DNA for the CDR3 is TGTGCCAGCAGCCCTTTCGGACAGTTCAACACTGAAGCTTTCTTT. As protein: CASSPFGQFNTEAFF.

The gene calls are TRBV25-1 and TRBJ1-1; 8 positions match TRBD1. CDR1 is MGHDK, CDR2 SYGVNS, per germline. This CDR3 spans 15 amino acids. After removal of 3 bases from V and 5 bases from J, the junction contained 8 bases not matched to a gene. CDR3 sequence: CASSELGTGGTEAFF. The CDR3 region has the DNA TGTGCCAGCAGTGAGCTCGGGACAGGAGGTACTGAAGCTTTCTTT.

The chain is built from TRBV27 and TRBJ2-3; 7 nucleotides align to TRBD1. Germline CDR1 reads MNHEY; CDR2 reads SMNVEV (reference sequence). The CDR3 sequence is 16 residues long. J was trimmed by 4 bases and V by 5 bases; bases with no gene match: 12. The CDR3 sequence: CASSLMDRQVADTQYF. CDR3 DNA: TGTGCCAGCAGTCTCATGGACAGGCAGGTAGCAGATACGCAGTATTTT.

CDR3 nucleotide sequence: TGTGCCAGCAGCGTCCCCGTCGGGTACTCACCCCTCCACTTT. Its translation: CASSVPVGYSPLHF. The chain carries TRBV9 and TRBJ1-6; D ambiguous. V lost 2 bases, J lost 10 bases, and 13 bases lay in between. Germline lookup yields CDR1 SGDLS and CDR2 YYNGEE. The length of the CDR3 is 14 residues.

This chain joins TRBV7-3 and TRBJ2-5, with D tentatively TRBD2 (6 bases). The V end was cut by 0 bases, the J end by 11 bases, with 19 bases between. The CDR3 is made up of 15 amino acids. Germline V gives CDR1 SGHTA, CDR2 FQGTGA. DNA for the CDR3: TGTGCCAGCAGCTTAACCAAGCGGGTCCTCTGGGAGCAGTACTTC. Residues: CASSLTKRVLWEQYF.

The chain uses TRBV19 and TRBJ1-5; D is possibly TRBD1 (6 bases). The germline V gene has CDR1 LNHDA and CDR2 SQIVND (reference sequence). This CDR3 has 13 residues. Trimming stripped 9 bases from V and 0 bases from J, with 9 bases between. In nucleotides, the CDR3 is TGTGCCAGCCGGACAGATAGCAATCAGCCCCAGCATTTT. This encodes CASRTDSNQPQHF.

Only one count was recorded for this clone. V gene TRBV19 combines with J gene TRBJ1-2, with D tentatively TRBD1 (6 bases). Germline CDR1 is LNHDA and CDR2 is SQIVND (reference sequence). The CDR3 sequence is 14 residues long. V was pared by 5 bases and J by 0 bases, with 10 bases between. The DNA of the CDR3 is TGTGCCAGTAGTCGGGGACATTCTAACTATGGCTACACCTTC. It specifies CASSRGHSNYGYTF.

The genes are TRBV20-1 and TRBJ1-6, with D possibly being TRBD1 (5 bases). The CDR3 runs 11 residues. Trimming left V 6 bases short and J 14 bases short, with 14 bases between. The germline CDR1 and CDR2 sequences are DFQATT and SNEGSKA (reference sequence). The CDR3: CSAAQGSTLHF. The CDR3 region has the DNA TGCAGTGCCGCGCAGGGAAGCACCCTCCACTTT.

The V call is TRBV19, the J call TRBJ1-2; 8 bases are a match to TRBD1. In germline, CDR1 is LNHDA, CDR2 SQIVND (reference sequence). J lost 8 bases, V lost 5 bases, and 10 bases had no gene match. The CDR3 spans 14 residues. In DNA, the CDR3 is TGTGCCAGTAGTGCGGGGACAGGACGAGGAGGCTACACCTTC. Its protein product is CASSAGTGRGGYTF.

The chain carries TRBV6-1 and TRBJ1-2, with 9 nucleotides matching TRBD1. This CDR3 is 15 amino acids long. The J segment lost 2 bases and the V segment lost 4 bases, leaving 5 bases of the junction unmatched. CDR1 and CDR2 from the germline V gene are MNHNS and SASEGT. The CDR3 sequence: CASSARDRENYGYTF. The CDR3, as DNA: TGTGCCAGCAGTGCACGGGACAGGGAAAACTATGGCTACACCTTC.

This chain joins TRBV7-2 and TRBJ2-5, with 9 bases aligning to TRBD2. The end of the DNA aligns better with TRBJ2-7, so the J call may be wrong. The V gene's germline CDR1 is SGHTA and CDR2 FQGNSA. There are 15 residues in the CDR3. In nucleotides, the CDR3 is TGTGCCAGCAGCTTAGCGCGGGAGGGCCTCTACGAGCAGTACTTC. Protein sequence: CASSLAREGLYEQYF.

This clone has just one count. The V gene is TRBV14, the J gene TRBJ2-7; 7 bases match TRBD2. Germline V gene lookup returns CDR1 SGHDN and CDR2 FVKESK. The J segment lost 2 bases and the V segment lost 0 bases, leaving 16 bases of the junction unmatched. The CDR3 is 19 amino acids. In DNA form, the CDR3 reads TGTGCCAGCAGCCAAGATGCCCCTTATGGGCGGGGGTTAACCTACGAGCAGTACTTC. Its protein is CASSQDAPYGRGLTYEQYF.

The chain uses TRBV6-5 and TRBJ1-2; D is unclear. V lost 8 bases and J 7 bases, leaving 17 bases between the germline ends. The CDR3 is 13 amino acids. Germline V gives CDR1 MNHEY, CDR2 SVGAGI. The CDR3 is CASSKDTHAGYTF. The DNA of the CDR3 is TGTGCCAGCTCAAAAGACACCCACGCTGGCTACACCTTC.

V is TRBV5-1 and J is TRBJ1-1, with 10 bases that match TRBD1. CDR3 length: 14 residues. The germline V gene encodes CDR1 SGHRS and CDR2 YFSETQ. V dropped 3 bases and J dropped 4; count of bases not matched to a gene: 3. The CDR3 loop is CASSYGTGATEAFF. As DNA, the CDR3 is TGCGCCAGCAGCTACGGGACAGGGGCCACTGAAGCTTTCTTT.